This T cell receptor (beta chain) derives from a study of identical twins. Points from the study as a whole: Models predicted less out-of-frame TCR alpha sharing in monozygotic twins than was found. There were fewer insertions in abundant cord blood beta clonotypes, but memory repertoires showed no such pattern.

Germline V gene lookup returns CDR1 SGHVS and CDR2 FQNEAQ. Trimming shortened V by 2 bases and J by 0 bases, and 11 bases separated the two germline ends. The CDR3 has 16 amino acids. TCRdb re-derived calls from the 5' RACE reads in MiXCR, one entry per CDR3 protein. In the table there are around 480,000 distinct CDR3 sequences, roughly an eighth of which are singletons. On this clonotype: The antigen remains unidentified.

The same specimen was also included in a second study, on yellow fever vaccine responses in identical twins.

The sample was CD4+ T cells sorted from blood. This receptor was obtained from a young woman in good health. V gene TRBV7-8 combines with J gene TRBJ2-1; D remains ambiguous. The CDR3 here is CASSLLFVSSYNEQFF. The CDR3 nucleotides read TGTGCCAGCAGCTTATTGTTTGTGAGCTCCTACAATGAGCAGTTCTTC.